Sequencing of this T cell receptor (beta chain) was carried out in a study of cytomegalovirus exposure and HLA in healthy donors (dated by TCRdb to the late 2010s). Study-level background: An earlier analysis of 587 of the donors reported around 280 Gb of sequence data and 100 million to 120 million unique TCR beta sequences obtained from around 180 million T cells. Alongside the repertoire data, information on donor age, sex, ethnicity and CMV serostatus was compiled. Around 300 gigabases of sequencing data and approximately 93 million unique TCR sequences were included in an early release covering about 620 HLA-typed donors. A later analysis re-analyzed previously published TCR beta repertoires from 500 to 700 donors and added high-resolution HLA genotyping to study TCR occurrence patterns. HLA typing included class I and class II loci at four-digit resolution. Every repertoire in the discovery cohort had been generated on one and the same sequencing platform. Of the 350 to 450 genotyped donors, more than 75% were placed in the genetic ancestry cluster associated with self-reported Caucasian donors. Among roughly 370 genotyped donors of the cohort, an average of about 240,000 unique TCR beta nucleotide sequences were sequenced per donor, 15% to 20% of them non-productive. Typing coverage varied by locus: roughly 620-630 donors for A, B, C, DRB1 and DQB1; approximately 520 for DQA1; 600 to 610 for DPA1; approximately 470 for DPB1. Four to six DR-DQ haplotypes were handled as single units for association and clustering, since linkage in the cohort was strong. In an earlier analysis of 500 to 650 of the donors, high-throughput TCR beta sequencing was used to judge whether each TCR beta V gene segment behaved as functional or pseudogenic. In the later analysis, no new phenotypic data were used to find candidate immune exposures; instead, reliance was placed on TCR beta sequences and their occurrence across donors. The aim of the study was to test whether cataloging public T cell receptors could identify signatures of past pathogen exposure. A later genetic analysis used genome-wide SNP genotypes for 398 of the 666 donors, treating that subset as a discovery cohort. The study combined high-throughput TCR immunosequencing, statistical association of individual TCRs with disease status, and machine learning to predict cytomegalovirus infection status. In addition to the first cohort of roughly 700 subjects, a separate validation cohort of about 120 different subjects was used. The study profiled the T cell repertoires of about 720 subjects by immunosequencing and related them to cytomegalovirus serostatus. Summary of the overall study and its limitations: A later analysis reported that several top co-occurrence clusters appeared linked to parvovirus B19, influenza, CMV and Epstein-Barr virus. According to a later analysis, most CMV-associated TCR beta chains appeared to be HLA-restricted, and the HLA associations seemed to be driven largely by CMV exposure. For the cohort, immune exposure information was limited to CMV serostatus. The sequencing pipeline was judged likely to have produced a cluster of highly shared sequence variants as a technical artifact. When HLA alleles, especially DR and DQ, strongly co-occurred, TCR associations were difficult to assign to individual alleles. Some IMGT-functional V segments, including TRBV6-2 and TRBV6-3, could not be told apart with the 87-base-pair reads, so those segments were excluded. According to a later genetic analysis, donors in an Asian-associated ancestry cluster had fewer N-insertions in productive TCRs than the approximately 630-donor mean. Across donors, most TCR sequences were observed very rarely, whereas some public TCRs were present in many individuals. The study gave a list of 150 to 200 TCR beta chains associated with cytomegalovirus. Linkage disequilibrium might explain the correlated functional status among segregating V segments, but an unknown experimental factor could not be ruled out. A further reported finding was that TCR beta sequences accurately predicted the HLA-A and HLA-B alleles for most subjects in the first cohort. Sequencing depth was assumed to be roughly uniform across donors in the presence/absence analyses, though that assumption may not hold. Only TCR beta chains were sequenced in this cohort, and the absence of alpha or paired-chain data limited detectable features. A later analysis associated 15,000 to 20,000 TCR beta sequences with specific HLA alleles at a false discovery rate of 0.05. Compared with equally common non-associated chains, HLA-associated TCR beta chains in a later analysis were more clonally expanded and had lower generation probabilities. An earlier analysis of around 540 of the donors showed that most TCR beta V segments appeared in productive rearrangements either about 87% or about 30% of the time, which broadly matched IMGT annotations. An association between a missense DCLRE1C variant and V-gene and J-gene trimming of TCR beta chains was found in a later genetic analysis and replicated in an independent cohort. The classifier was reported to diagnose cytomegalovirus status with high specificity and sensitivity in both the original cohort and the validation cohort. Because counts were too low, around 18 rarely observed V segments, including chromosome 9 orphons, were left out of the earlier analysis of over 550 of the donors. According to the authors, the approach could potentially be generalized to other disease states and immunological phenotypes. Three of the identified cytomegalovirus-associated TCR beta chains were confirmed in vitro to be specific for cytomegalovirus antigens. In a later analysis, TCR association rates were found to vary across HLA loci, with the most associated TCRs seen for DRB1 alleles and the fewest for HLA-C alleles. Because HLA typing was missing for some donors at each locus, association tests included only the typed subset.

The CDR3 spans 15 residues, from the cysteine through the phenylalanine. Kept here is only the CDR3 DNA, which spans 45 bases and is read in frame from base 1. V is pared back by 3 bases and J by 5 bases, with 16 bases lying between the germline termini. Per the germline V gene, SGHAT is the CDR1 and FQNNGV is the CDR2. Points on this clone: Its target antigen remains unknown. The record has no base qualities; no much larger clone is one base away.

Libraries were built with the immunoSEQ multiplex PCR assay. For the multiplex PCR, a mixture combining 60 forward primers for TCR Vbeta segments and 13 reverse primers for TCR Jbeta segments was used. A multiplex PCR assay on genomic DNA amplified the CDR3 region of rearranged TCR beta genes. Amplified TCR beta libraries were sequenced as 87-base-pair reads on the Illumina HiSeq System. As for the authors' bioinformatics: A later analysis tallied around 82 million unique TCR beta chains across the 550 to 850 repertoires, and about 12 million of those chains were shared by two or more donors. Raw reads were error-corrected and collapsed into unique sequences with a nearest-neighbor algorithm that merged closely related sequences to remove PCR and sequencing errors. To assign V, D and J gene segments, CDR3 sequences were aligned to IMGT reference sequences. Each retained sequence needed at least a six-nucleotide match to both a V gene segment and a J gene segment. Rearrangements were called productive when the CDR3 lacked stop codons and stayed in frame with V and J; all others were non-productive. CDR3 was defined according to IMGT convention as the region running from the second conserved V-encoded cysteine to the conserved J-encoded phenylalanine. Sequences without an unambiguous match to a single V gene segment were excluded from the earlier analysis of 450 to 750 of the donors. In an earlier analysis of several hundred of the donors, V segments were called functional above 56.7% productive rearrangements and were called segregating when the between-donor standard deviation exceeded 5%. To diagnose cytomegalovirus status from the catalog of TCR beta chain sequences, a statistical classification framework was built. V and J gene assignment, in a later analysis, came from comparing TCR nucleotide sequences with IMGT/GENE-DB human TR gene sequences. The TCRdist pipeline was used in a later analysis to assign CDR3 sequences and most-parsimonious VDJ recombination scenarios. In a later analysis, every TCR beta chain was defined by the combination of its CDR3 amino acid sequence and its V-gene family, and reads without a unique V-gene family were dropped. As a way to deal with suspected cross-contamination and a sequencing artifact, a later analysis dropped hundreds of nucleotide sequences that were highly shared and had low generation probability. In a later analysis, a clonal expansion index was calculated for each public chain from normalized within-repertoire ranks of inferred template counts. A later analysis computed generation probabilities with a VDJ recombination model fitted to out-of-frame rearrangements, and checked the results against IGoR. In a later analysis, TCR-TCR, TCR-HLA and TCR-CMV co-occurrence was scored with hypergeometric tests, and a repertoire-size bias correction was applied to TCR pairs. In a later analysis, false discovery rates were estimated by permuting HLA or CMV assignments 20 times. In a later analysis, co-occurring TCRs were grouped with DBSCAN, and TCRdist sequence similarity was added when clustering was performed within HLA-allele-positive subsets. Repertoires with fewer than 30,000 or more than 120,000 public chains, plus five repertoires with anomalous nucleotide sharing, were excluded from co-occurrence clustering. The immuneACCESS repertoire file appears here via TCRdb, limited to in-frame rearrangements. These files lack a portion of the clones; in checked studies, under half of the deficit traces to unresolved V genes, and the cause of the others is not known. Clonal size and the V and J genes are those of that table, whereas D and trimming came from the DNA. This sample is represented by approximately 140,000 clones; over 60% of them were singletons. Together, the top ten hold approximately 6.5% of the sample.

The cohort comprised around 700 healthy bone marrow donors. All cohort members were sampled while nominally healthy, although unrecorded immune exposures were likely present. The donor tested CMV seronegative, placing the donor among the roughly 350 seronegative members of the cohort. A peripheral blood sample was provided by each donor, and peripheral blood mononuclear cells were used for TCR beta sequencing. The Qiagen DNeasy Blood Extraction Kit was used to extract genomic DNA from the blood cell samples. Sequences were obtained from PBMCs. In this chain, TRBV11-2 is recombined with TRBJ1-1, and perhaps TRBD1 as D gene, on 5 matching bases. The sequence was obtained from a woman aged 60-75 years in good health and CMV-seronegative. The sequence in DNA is TGTGCCAGCAGCTTCGGTCTCCCCCGGGGGACTGAAGCTTTCTTT. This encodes CASSFGLPRGTEAFF.